The 13 T cell receptor beta chains below were found in one sample sequenced in a study of shared clonotypes between healthy human individuals. Data came from immunoSEQ multiplex PCR; TCRdb stores just in-frame clones and leaves some out. This sample has some 2 million clones; about 95% occur once, and the top ten carry 1.1%. As defined, naive CD8 cells were CD45RO-negative and positively selected for CCR7, with terminally differentiated effector memory CD45RA+ cells excluded. Sequenced material: naive CD8+ T cells sorted from blood. The receptor set was obtained from a man aged 18 to 35 in good health.

The V call is TRBV7-6, the J call TRBJ2-5; TRBD1 aligns across 7 bases. V lost 5 bases to trimming and J lost 4 bases; unmatched junction nucleotides: 10. CDR3 length: 15 amino acids. The germline V gene has CDR1 SGHVS and CDR2 FNYEAQ. CDR3 DNA: TGTGCCAGCAGCCATGTACAGGGGATGGCAGAGACCCAGTACTTC. This codes for CASSHVQGMAETQYF.

The V call is TRBV28, the J call TRBJ2-7; D gene ambiguous. The V and J ends lost 6 bases and 3 bases respectively, with 15 bases between them. The CDR3 is 14 amino acids. Germline lookup yields CDR1 MDHEN and CDR2 SYDVKM. The CDR3 region has the DNA TGTGCCAGCAGACCCGCAGCATTTCACTACGAGCAGTACTTC. Residues: CASRPAAFHYEQYF. The entire variable domain, with the rest obtained from reference TRBV28 and TRBJ2-7, is as follows: DVKVTQSSRYLVKRTGEKVFLECVQDMDHENMFWYRQDPGLGLRLIYFSYDVKMKEKGDIPEGYSVSREKKERFSLILESASTNQTSMYLCASRPAAFHYEQYFGPGTRLTVT.

This clone was found a few times. The rearrangement joins TRBV5-1 to TRBJ2-4; TRBD1 matches 7 bases. Looked up from germline, CDR1 is SGHRS and CDR2 is YFSETQ. The CDR3 spans 15 residues. J lost 5 bases, V lost 4 bases, and 9 bases had no gene match. The DNA of the CDR3 is TGCGCCAGCAGCGGACCCGACAGGGACGAAAACATTCAGTACTTC. This translates into CASSGPDRDENIQYF. The variable domain in full, with the rest retrieved from reference TRBV5-1 and TRBJ2-4, is KAGVTQTPRYLIKTRGQQVTLSCSPISGHRSVSWYQQTPGQGLQFLFEYFSETQRNKGNFPGRFSGRQFSNSRSEMNVSTLELGDSALYLCASSGPDRDENIQYFGAGTRLSVL.

The rearrangement joins TRBV7-2 to TRBJ2-1, with D unclear. The CDR3 has 16 amino acids. Trimming stripped 5 bases from V and 6 bases from J, with 20 bases between. Germline CDR1 SGHTA, CDR2 FQGNSA. CDR3 region: CASSTTILPYGNEQFF. The CDR3 nucleotides are TGTGCCAGCAGCACGACGATACTCCCTTATGGCAATGAGCAGTTCTTC. The variable domain in full, completed from reference TRBV7-2 and TRBJ2-1, reads GAGVSQSPSNKVTEKGKDVELRCDPISGHTALYWYRQSLGQGLEFLIYFQGNSAPDKSGLPSDRFSAERTGGSVSTLTIQRTQQEDSAVYLCASSTTILPYGNEQFFGPGTRLTVL.

The chain recombines TRBV19 with TRBJ2-1; TRBD2 matches at 14 bases. This CDR3 is built from 16 residues. Germline-derived CDR1 and CDR2 are LNHDA and SQIVND (reference sequence). V gave up 5 bases and J gave up 6 bases; unmatched junction bases: 6. CDR3: CASSARLAGGSNEQFF. CDR3 bases: TGTGCCAGTAGTGCCCGACTAGCGGGAGGGTCCAATGAGCAGTTCTTC.

The J gene is TRBJ1-1, the V gene TRBV4-1, with 7 bases matching TRBD1. CDR1 is MGHRA, CDR2 YSYEKL, per germline. Losses at the gene ends were 4 bases for V and 7 bases for J; bases not matched to a gene: 6. This CDR3 comprises 13 residues. The chain's CDR3 is CASSRLGTVEAFF. CDR3 DNA: TGCGCCAGCAGCCGTTTAGGGACAGTTGAAGCTTTCTTT.

Note on this clone: The same CDR3 is also encoded by other DNA sequences in this sample. The rearrangement links TRBV6-5 to TRBJ1-1; possible D gene TRBD1, 5 bases. The CDR3 sequence is 13 residues long. Trimming took off 5 bases at V and 1 base at J, with 8 bases between the two ends. Germline V gives CDR1 MNHEY, CDR2 SVGAGI. The CDR3 region is CASSLDRNTEAFF. In nucleotides, the CDR3 is TGTGCCAGCAGTCTTGACAGGAACACTGAAGCTTTCTTT.

The chain recombines TRBV7-6 with TRBJ2-7; 7 bases are a match to TRBD2. After removal of 5 bases from V and 2 bases from J, the junction contained 6 bases not matched to a gene. The CDR3 contains 14 residues. Germline CDR1 reads SGHVS; CDR2 reads FNYEAQ. In DNA, the CDR3 is TGTGCCAGCAGCCCTTCGGGAGGACCCTACGAGCAGTACTTC. This codes for CASSPSGGPYEQYF. The whole variable domain, remainder taken from reference TRBV7-6 and TRBJ2-7, is GAGVSQSPRYKVTKRGQDVALRCDPISGHVSLYWYRQALGQGPEFLTYFNYEAQQDKSGLPNDRFSAERPEGSISTLTIQRTEQRDSAMYRCASSPSGGPYEQYFGPGTRLTVT.

J is TRBJ1-6 and V is TRBV4-1; D might be TRBD1 (6 bases). Germline CDR1 reads MGHRA; CDR2 reads YSYEKL. V lost 4 bases and J lost 0, with 13 bases in between. The CDR3 length is 17 residues. The CDR3 loop is CASSRGQMSSYNSPLHF. CDR3 DNA: TGCGCCAGCAGCCGAGGACAGATGAGCTCCTATAATTCACCCCTCCACTTT.

This clone appeared a single time. Other DNA sequences within the sample encode an identical CDR3. V usage is TRBV6-1 and J usage is TRBJ2-7; TRBD2 agrees at 7 bases. The CDR3 spans 15 residues. The ends lost 2 bases at V and 4 bases at J; junction bases unmatched: 8. Germline V gives CDR1 MNHNS, CDR2 SASEGT. In DNA form, the CDR3 reads TGTGCCAGCAGTGAATTAGAGGGAGGGCCTTACGAGCAGTACTTC. Translated: CASSELEGGPYEQYF.

The J gene is TRBJ2-3, the V gene TRBV7-9; 9 bases are shared with TRBD1. Germline values: CDR1 SEHNR, CDR2 FQNEAQ (reference sequence). V was clipped by 5 bases and J by 4 bases; unmatched bases: 7. This CDR3 comprises 15 residues. CDR3 nucleotides: TGTGCCAGCAGCCCCCGGGACAGGGTCCCAGATACGCAGTATTTT. As protein: CASSPRDRVPDTQYF.

J is TRBJ2-3 and V is TRBV30, with TRBD2 identical over 7 bases. Germline loops: CDR1 GTSNPN, CDR2 SVGIG (reference sequence). There are 14 residues in the CDR3. V dropped 5 bases and J dropped 6; count of bases not matched to a gene: 11. The DNA of the CDR3 is TGTGCCTGGGAGACCCTAGCGGAGAGGGATACGCAGTATTTT. Translation gives CAWETLAERDTQYF. Complete variable domain (other parts from reference TRBV30 and TRBJ2-3): SQTIHQWPATLVQPVGSPLSLECTVEGTSNPNLYWYRQAAGRGLQLLFYSVGIGQISSEVPQNLSASRPQDRQFILSSKKLLLSDSGFYLCAWETLAERDTQYFGPGTRLTVL.

The chain carries TRBV27 and TRBJ2-7, with a tentative D call TRBD1 (5 bases). The CDR3 runs 14 residues. Deletions cut 2 bases from V and 5 bases from J, with 13 bases between. CDR1 and CDR2 from the germline V gene are MNHEY and SMNVEV (reference sequence). CDR3 bases: TGTGCCAGCAGTTTAAGGGGCCCCGAAAACGAGCAGTACTTC. It specifies CASSLRGPENEQYF.